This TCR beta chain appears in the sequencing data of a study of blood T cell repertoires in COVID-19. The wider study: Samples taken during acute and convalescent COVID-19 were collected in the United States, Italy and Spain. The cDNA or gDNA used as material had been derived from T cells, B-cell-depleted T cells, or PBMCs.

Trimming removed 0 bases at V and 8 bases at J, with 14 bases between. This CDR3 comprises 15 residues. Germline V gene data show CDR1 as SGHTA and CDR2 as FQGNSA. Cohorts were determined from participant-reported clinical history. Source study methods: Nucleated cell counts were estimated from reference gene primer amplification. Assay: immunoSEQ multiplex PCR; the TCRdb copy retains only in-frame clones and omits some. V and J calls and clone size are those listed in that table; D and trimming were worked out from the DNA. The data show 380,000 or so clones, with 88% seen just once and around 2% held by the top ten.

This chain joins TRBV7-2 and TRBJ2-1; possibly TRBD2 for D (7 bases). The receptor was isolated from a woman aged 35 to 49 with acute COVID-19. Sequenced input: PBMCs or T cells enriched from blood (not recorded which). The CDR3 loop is CASSLAGGPVDEQFF. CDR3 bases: TGTGCCAGCAGCTTAGCGGGGGGGCCGGTGGATGAGCAGTTCTTC.